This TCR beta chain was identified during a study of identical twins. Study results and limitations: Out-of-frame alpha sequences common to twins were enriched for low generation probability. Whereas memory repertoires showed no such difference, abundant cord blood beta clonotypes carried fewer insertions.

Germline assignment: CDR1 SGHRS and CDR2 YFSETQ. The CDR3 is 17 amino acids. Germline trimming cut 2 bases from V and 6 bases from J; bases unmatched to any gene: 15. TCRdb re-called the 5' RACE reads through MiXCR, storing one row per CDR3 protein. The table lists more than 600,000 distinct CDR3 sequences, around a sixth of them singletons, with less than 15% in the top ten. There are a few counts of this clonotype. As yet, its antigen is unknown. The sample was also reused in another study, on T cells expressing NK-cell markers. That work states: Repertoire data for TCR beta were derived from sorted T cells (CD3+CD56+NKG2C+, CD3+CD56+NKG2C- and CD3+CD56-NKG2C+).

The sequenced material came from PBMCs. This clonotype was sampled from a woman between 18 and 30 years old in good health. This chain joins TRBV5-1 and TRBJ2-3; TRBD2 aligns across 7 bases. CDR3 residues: CASSFSRSGKSWDTQYF. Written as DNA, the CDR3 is TGCGCCAGCAGCTTTAGCAGGAGCGGGAAAAGTTGGGATACGCAGTATTTT.